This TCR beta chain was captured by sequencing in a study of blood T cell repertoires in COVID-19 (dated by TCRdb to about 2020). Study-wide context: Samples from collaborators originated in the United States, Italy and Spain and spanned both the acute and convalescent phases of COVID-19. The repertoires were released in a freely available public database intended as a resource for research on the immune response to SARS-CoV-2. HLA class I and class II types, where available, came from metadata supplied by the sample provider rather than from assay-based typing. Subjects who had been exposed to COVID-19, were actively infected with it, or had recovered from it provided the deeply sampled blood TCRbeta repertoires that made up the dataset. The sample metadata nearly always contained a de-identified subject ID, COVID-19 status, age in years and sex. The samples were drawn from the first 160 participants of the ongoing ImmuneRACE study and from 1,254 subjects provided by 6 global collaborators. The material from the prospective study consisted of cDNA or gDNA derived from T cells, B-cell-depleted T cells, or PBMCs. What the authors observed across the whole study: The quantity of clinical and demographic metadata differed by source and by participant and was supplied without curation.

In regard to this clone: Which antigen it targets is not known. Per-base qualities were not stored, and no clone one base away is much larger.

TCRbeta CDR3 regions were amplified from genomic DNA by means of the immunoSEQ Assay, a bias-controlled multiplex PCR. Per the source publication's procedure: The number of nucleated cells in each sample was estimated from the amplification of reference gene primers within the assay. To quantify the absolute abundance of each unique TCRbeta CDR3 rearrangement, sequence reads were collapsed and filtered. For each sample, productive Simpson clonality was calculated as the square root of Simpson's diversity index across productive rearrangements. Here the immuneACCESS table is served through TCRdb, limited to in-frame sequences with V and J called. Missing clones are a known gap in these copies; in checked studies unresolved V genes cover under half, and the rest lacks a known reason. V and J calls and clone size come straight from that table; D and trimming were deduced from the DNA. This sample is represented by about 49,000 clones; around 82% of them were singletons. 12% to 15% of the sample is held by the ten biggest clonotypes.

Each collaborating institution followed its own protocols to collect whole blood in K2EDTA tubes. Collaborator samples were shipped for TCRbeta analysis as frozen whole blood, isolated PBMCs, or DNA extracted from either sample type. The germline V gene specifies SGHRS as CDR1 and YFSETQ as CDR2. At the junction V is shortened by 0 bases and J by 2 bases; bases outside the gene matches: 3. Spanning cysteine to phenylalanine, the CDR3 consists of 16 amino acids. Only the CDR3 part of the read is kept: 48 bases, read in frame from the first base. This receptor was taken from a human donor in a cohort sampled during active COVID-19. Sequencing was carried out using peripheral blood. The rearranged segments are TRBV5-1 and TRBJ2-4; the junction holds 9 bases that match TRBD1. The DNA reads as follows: TGCGCCAGCAGCTTGGGTTACAGGGGGCCCAAAAACATTCAGTACTTC. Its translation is CASSLGYRGPKNIQYF.